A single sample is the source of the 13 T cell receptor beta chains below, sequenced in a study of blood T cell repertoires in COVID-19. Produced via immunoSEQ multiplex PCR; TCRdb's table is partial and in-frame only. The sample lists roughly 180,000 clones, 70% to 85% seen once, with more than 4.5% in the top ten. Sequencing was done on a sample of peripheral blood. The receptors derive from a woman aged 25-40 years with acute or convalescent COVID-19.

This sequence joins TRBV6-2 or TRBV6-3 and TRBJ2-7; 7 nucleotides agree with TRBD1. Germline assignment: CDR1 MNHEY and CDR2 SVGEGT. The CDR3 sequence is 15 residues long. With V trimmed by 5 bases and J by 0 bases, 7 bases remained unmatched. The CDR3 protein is CASSPPGQSSYEQYF. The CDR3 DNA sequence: TGTGCCAGCAGTCCCCCGGGACAGAGCTCCTACGAGCAGTACTTC.

CDR3 loop: CASSLVGTEGYTF. The CDR3 nucleotides are TGTGCCAGCAGCTTGGTCGGGACAGAGGGCTACACCTTC. The chain links TRBV5-6 to TRBJ1-2; 7 bases are a match to TRBD1. This CDR3 spans 13 amino acids. Looked up from germline, CDR1 is SGHDT and CDR2 is YYEEEE. Losses at the gene ends were 0 bases for V and 8 bases for J; bases not matched to a gene: 4.

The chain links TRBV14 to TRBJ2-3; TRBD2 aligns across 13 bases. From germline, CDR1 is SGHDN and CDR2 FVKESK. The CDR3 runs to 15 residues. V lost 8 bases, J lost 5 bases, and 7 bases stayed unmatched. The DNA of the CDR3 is TGTGCCAGCGCGGGACTAGCGGGGTTTGGAGATACGCAGTATTTT. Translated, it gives CASAGLAGFGDTQYF.

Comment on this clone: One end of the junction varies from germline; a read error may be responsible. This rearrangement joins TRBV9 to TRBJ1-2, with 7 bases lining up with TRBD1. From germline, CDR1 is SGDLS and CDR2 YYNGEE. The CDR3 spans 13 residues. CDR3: CASSGGGRTAIFF. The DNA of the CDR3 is TGTGCCAGCAGCGGAGGGGGCCGGACGGCTATATTCTTC.

The CDR3 DNA is TGTGCCAGCAGTTTATGGACAGGGGGCGGCGGCTACACCTTC. It yields the protein CASSLWTGGGGYTF. V gene TRBV28 combines with J gene TRBJ1-2; 10 nucleotides line up with TRBD1. The CDR3 is 14 amino acids. Looked up from germline, CDR1 is MDHEN and CDR2 is SYDVKM. The V segment lost 0 bases and the J segment 8 bases; nucleotides outside the gene matches: 3.

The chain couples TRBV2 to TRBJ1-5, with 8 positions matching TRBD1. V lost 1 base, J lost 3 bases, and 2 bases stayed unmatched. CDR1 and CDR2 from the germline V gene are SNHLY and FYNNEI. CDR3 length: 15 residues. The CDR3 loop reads CASSEDRGTNQPQHF. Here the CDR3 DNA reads TGTGCCAGCAGTGAAGACAGGGGGACCAATCAGCCCCAGCATTTT.

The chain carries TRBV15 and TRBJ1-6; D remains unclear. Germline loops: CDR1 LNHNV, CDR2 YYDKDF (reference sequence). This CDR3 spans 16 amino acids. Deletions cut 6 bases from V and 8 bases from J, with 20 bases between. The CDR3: CATRPSRVGDHSPLHF. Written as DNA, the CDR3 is TGTGCCACCAGGCCTAGCCGGGTCGGAGACCATTCACCCCTCCACTTT.

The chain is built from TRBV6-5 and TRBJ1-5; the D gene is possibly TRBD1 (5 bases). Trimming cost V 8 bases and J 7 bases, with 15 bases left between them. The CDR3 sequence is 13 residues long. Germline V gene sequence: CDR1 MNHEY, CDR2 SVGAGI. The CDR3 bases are TGTGCCAGCCAGGGAGGAGGTCGGCAGCCCCAGCATTTT. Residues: CASQGGGRQPQHF.

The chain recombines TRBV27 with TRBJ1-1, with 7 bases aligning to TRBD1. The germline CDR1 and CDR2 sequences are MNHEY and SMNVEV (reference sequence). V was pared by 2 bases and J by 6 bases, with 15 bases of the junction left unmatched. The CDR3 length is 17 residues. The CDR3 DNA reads TGTGCCAGCAGTTTAATCGTTCGGGGACAGACGGTAGCTGAAGCTTTCTTT. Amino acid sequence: CASSLIVRGQTVAEAFF.

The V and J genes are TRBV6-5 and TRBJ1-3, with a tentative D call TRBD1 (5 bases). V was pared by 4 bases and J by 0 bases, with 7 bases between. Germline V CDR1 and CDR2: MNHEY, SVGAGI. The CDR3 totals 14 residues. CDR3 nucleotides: TGTGCCAGCAGTTTGACAGCCTCTGGAAACACCATATATTTT. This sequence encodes CASSLTASGNTIYF.

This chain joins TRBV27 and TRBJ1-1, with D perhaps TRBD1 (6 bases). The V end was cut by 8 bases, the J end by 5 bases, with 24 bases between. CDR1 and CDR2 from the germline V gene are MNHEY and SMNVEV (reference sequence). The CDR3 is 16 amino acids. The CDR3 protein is CASGITGLAGETEAFF. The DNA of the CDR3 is TGTGCCAGCGGGATAACAGGGCTGGCGGGGGAAACTGAAGCTTTCTTT.

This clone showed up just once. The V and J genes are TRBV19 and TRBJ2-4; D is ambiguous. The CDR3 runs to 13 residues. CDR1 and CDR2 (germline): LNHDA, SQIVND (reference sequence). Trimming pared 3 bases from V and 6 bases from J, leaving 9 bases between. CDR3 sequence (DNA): TGTGCCAGTAGTATCCCCCCAATAAACATTCAGTACTTC. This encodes CASSIPPINIQYF.

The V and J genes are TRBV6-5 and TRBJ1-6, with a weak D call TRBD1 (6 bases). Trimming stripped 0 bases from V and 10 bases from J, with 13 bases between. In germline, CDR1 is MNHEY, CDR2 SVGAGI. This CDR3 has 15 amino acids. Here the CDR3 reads CASSYSAGERSPLHF. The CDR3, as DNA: TGTGCCAGCAGTTACTCGGCAGGGGAAAGGTCACCCCTCCACTTT.